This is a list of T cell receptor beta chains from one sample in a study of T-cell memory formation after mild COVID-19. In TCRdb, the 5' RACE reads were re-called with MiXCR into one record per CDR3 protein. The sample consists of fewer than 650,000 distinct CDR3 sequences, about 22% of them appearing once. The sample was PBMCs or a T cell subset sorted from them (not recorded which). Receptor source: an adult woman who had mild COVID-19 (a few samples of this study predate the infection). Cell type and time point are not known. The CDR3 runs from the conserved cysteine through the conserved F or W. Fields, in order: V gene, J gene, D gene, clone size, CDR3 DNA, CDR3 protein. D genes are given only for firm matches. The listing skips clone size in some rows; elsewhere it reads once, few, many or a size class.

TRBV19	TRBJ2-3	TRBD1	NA	TGTGCCAGTAGTATAAAGGGGGCCACAGATACGCAGTATTTT	CASSIKGATDTQYF
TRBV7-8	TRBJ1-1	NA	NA	TGTGCCAGCAGCGTCCGGGACAACACTGAAGCTTTCTTT	CASSVRDNTEAFF
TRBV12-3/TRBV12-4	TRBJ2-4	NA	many	TGTGCCAGCAGTTTGAAGGGTGTGGGGGCCGGCATTCAGTACTTC	CASSLKGVGAGIQYF
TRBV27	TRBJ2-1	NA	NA	TGTGCCAGCAGTTTACAGGGAACCGGCAATGAGCAGTTCTTC	CASSLQGTGNEQFF
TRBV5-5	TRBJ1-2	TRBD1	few	TGTGCCAGCAGCTTGGCCACGACAGGGAGGGGCTACACCTTC	CASSLATTGRGYTF
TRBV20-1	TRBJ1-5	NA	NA	TGCAGTGCTAGAGCAGCTTTCAATCAGCCCCAGCATTTT	CSARAAFNQPQHF
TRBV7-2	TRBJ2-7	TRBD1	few	TGTGCCAGCAGCTTAGGGGGACAGGGGTCCTCTTACGAGCAGTACTTC	CASSLGGQGSSYEQYF
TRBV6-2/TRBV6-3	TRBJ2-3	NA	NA	TGTGCCAGCAGTCAAGTCTCGAGGACAGATACGCAGTATTTT	CASSQVSRTDTQYF
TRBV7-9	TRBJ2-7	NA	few	TGTGCCAGCAGCTTAAATCCAGCGGTTAGCTCCTACGAGCAGTACTTC	CASSLNPAVSSYEQYF
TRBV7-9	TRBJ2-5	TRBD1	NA	TGTGCCAGCAGCTTAGGGACAGGGGCGCAGAGAGAGACCCAGTACTTC	CASSLGTGAQRETQYF
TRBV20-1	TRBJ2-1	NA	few	TGCAGTGCTAGAGATCTCCAATCTGCGAGCGGCGAGCAGTTCTTC	CSARDLQSASGEQFF
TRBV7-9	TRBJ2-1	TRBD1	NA	TGTGCCAGCAGCCGGGTAACAGGGGGCGTGGGCGATGAGCAGTTCTTC	CASSRVTGGVGDEQFF
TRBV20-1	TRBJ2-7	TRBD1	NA	TGCAGTGCTAAACAGGGGGTTGGCTCCTACGAGCAGTACTTC	CSAKQGVGSYEQYF
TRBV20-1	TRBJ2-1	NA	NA	TGCAGTGCTAGAGAAGGGGCTACAAAAGGGTACAATGAGCAGTTCTTC	CSAREGATKGYNEQFF
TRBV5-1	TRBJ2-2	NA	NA	TGCGCCAGCAGGCCACCGGGACCGGCCAACGGGGAGCTGTTTTTT	CASRPPGPANGELFF
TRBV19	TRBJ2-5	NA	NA	TGTGCCAGTAGTATAAGGGCCTTACAAGAGACCCAGTACTTC	CASSIRALQETQYF
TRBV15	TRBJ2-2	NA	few	TGTGCCACCAGCAGAGACCTCGGGGAGCTGTTTTTT	CATSRDLGELFF
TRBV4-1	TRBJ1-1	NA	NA	TGCGCCAGCAGAAGGGAGGTTAGCACTGAAGCTTTCTTT	CASRREVSTEAFF
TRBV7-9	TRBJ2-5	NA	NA	TGTGCCAGCAGCTCCCCCCCGCCAGAGACCCAGTACTTC	CASSSPPPETQYF
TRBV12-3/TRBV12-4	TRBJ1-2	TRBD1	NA	TGTGCCAGCAGTTCCGGACAGGGGCTTGGCTACACCTTC	CASSSGQGLGYTF
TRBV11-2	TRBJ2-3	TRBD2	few	TGTGCCAGCAGCTCCACTATTAGCGGGTACACAGATACGCAGTATTTT	CASSSTISGYTDTQYF
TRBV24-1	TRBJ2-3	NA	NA	TGTGCCACCAGTGACTTACAGGGATCAGATACGCAGTATTTT	CATSDLQGSDTQYF
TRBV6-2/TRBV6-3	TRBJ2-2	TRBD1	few	TGTGCCAGCAGTTACCCGACAGGGGCCGGTATTTCCGGGGAGCTGTTTTTT	CASSYPTGAGISGELFF
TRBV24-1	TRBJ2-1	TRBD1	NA	TGTGCCACCAGATCCGGGACAGGGGCCTACAATGAGCAGTTCTTC	CATRSGTGAYNEQFF
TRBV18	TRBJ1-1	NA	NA	TGTGCCACCTCTCCAAACGCAAACACTGAAGCTTTCTTT	CATSPNANTEAFF
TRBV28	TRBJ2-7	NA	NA	TGTGCCAGCAGTATCCAACTAGCCTCAAGCTCCTACGAGCAGTACTTC	CASSIQLASSSYEQYF
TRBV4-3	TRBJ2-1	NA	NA	TGCGCCAGCAGCCAAGAGGTCCGGAATGAGCAGTTCTTC	CASSQEVRNEQFF
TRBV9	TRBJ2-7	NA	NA	TGTGCCAGCAGCGCAACACAGATCCCCTACGAGCAGTACTTC	CASSATQIPYEQYF
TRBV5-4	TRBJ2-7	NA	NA	TGTGCCAGCAGCTTGAATTCCCAGGGGGGGAAGCAGTACTTC	CASSLNSQGGKQYF
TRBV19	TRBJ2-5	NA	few	TGTGCCAGTAGTCGCATACGCCAGGATAGAGCGGAGACCCAGTACTTC	CASSRIRQDRAETQYF
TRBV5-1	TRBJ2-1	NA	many	TGCGCCAGCAGCTTGAACCCGGCGGAGCAGTTCTTC	CASSLNPAEQFF
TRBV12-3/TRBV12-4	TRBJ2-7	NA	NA	TGTGCCAGCAGTTTGTCTCTTCTCGAGCAGTACTTC	CASSLSLLEQYF
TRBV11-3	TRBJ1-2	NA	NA	TGTGCCAGCAGCTTAGTGGACACCGAAAACTATGGCTACACCTTC	CASSLVDTENYGYTF
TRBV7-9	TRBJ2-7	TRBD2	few	TGTGCCAGCAGCTTAGGGGAGCGGGGGTCATCCTACGAGCAGTACTTC	CASSLGERGSSYEQYF
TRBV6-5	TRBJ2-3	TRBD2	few	TGTGCCAGCAGAGGTTTAGCGGGAGTAGATACGCAGTATTTT	CASRGLAGVDTQYF
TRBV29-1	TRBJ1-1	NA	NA	TGCAGCGTTGCAGCTGGACAGTTGAACACTGAAGCTTTCTTT	CSVAAGQLNTEAFF
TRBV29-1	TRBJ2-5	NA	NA	TGCAGCGTTGAACCGTTCCAAGAGACCCAGTACTTC	CSVEPFQETQYF
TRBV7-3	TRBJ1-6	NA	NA	TGTGCCAGCAGCGTGGGACTGTATAATTCACCCCTCCACTTT	CASSVGLYNSPLHF
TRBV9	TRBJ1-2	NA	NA	TGTGCCAGCAGCGCAAAGAATGGCTACACCTTC	CASSAKNGYTF
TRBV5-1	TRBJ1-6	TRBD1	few	TGCGCCAGCAGCTTGCCGGACAGGAATTCACCCCTCCACTTT	CASSLPDRNSPLHF
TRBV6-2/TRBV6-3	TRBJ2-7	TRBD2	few	TGTGCCAGCACCAAATGGGCGGGAGTCTCGTACGAGCAGTACTTC	CASTKWAGVSYEQYF
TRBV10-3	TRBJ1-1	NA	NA	TGTGCCATCAGCCCGGACAGGAACACTGAAGCTTTCTTT	CAISPDRNTEAFF
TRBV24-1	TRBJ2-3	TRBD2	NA	TGTGCCACCAGTGGAAGGACTAGCGGCACAGATACGCAGTATTTT	CATSGRTSGTDTQYF
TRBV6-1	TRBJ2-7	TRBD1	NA	TGTGCCAGCAGCGGACAGGGGAAGTTCACCTACGAGCAGTACTTC	CASSGQGKFTYEQYF
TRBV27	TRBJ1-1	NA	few	TGTGCCAGCGGGGCAGGCCCGGGCACTGAAGCTTTCTTT	CASGAGPGTEAFF